This TCR beta chain was captured in a study of CD8+CD57+ T cells in acquired aplastic anemia. Turning to the study itself: DNA from sorted CD4+ and CD8+ cells averaged approximately 2.9 ug. General study results and limits: The study found no significant CD8+ Simpson's diversity difference between patients and controls.

With regard to this clonotype: Its target is not known.

Genomic DNA acted as the template from which TCR beta VDJ combination and CDR3 sequence profiling were carried out. MiXCR, applied by TCRdb to the reads, yields one record per CDR3 protein. The sample has 260,000 or so distinct CDR3 sequences, roughly 82% seen once. Flow cytometry had shown expanded CD8+CD57+ cells in the patients chosen for sequencing. As a group, the patients uniformly had severe acquired aplastic anemia. There was no therapy given to any patient before the blood sampling took place. Sequencing was carried out using sorted CD4+, CD8+, or CD8+CD57+ T cells (not recorded which) from PBMCs. The sequence derives from a human donor with aplastic anemia.

CDR3 DNA: TGTGCCACGGGACAGGGAGGAGAGACCCAGTACTTC. Translated: CATGQGGETQYF. The V call is TRBV2, the J call TRBJ2-5; 9 bases are shared with TRBD1. The CDR3 length is 12 residues. With V trimmed by 10 bases and J by 4 bases, 4 bases remained unmatched. Germline V gene lookup returns CDR1 SNHLY and CDR2 FYNNEI.